This T cell receptor (beta chain) was found in a study of cytomegalovirus exposure and HLA in healthy donors. PCR employed 60 Vbeta and 13 Jbeta primers. Produced via immunoSEQ multiplex PCR; TCRdb's table is partial and in-frame only. Found here are roughly 200,000 clones, around 87% of them singletons; the top ten hold 1% to 1.5%. This CDR3 spans 14 amino acids. Germline V gives CDR1 SGHTA, CDR2 FQGNSA. Trimming took 3 bases from V and 6 from J; bases not matched to a gene: 6. The source is a man aged 25 to 45 in good health and CMV-seronegative. The chain employs TRBV7-2 and TRBJ1-2; 8 bases fit TRBD1. The sequencing sample was made of PBMCs. The CDR3 protein is CASSFRQGQDGYTF. The CDR3, as DNA: TGTGCCAGCAGCTTCCGACAGGGGCAAGATGGCTACACCTTC.